The TCR beta chain under discussion was sequenced for a study of early T cells in non-severe SARS-CoV-2 infection. Whole-study results and caveats: CD4 and private specificities were missed by VDJdb matching, which favored anti-spike CD8 responses.

Individual cDNA molecules received unique molecular identifiers during library preparation. TCRdb processed the 5' RACE reads anew with MiXCR; each CDR3 protein has one entry. The sample consists of fewer than 120,000 distinct CDR3 sequences, roughly an eighth of them appearing once. Germline V gives CDR1 DFQATT, CDR2 SNEGSKA (reference sequence). V lost 0 bases, J lost 4 bases, and 12 bases lay in between. The CDR3 consists of 14 residues. This clonotype was counted at least ten times. The antigen remains unidentified. This specimen consisted of whole blood, obtained at baseline. This sequence joins TRBV20-1 and TRBJ1-1; D not certain. The receptor's source is an adult who was a healthcare worker with PCR-confirmed SARS-CoV-2 infection or an uninfected control (not recorded which). The CDR3 coding sequence is TGCAGTGCTAGAGAGGGCCGGTCGGGCACTGAAGCTTTCTTT. Its translation is CSAREGRSGTEAFF.